The source of this T cell receptor (beta chain) is a study of blood T cell repertoires in COVID-19. The data were produced by immunoSEQ multiplex PCR, yet TCRdb's version contains in-frame clones alone and is incomplete. The table lists 200,000 or so clones, roughly 88% of them singletons, with 2% to 2.5% in the top ten. The sample consisted of PBMCs or T cells enriched from blood (not recorded which). The sequence derives from a woman in her 40s with acute COVID-19.

CDR3 in amino acids: CASSLVGGGAQYF. The CDR3 coding sequence is TGTGCCAGCAGTTTGGTGGGCGGGGGGGCCCAGTACTTC. V is TRBV6-5 and J is TRBJ2-7, with 9 bases matching TRBD2. The germline V gene has CDR1 MNHEY and CDR2 SVGAGI. V shed 4 bases, J shed 10 bases, and the junction held 8 bases outside the gene matches. This CDR3 has 13 amino acids.